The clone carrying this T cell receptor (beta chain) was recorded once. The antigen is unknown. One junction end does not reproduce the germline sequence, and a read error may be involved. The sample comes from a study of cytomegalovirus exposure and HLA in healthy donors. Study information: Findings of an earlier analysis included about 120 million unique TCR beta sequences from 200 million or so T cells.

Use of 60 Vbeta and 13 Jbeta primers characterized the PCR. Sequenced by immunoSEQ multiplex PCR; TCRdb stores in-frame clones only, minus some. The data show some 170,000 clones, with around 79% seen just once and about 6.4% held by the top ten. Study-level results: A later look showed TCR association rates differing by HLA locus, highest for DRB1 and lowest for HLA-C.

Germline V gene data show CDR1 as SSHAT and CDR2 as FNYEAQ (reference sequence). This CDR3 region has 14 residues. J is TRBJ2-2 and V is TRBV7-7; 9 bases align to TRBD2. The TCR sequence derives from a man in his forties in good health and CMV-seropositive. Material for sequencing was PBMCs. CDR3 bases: TGTGCTAGCAGCTTGCTAGCGGGAACCGGGGAGCTGTTTTTT. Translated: CASSLLAGTGELFF.